This entry lists 17 T cell receptor beta chains sequenced from one sample in a study of OX40 agonist ivuxolimab in advanced cancers. Preparation of the library involved the immunoSEQ multiplex PCR assay. TCRdb obtained this table from immuneACCESS and retained in-frame rearrangements with V and J assigned. These tables miss some clones; where compared with another copy, unresolved V genes account for less than half of the shortfall, and the remainder is unexplained. This sample lists more than 45,000 clones; 82% were detected once. Under 4.5% of the sample rests with the top ten. The input for sequencing was CD4+ or CD8+ T cells sorted from blood, taken in a trial of the OX40 agonist ivuxolimab. These receptors all come from an adult with an advanced solid tumor such as melanoma, head and neck, liver or kidney cancer.

This chain uses TRBV11-1 with TRBJ2-5, with a tentative D call TRBD1 (5 bases). The CDR3 extends over 16 amino acids. Germline-derived CDR1 and CDR2 are SGHAT and FQDESV (reference sequence). Trimming removed 3 bases at V and 1 base at J, with 15 bases between. CDR3: CASSLAQGGGQETQYF. DNA of the CDR3: TGTGCCAGCAGCTTGGCCCAGGGCGGTGGCCAAGAGACCCAGTACTTC.

The chain has TRBV10-2 and TRBJ2-1; 12 bases line up with TRBD2. Per germline, CDR1 WSHSY and CDR2 SAAADI. The CDR3 covers 20 residues. After removal of 4 bases from V and 0 bases from J, the junction contained 13 bases not matched to a gene. Here the CDR3 reads CASSGSSGLAGNHSYNEQFF. As DNA, the CDR3 is TGCGCCAGCAGTGGCTCCAGTGGACTAGCGGGAAATCACTCCTACAATGAGCAGTTCTTC.

This chain connects TRBV18 to TRBJ1-2; D is perhaps TRBD1 (5 bases). The germline CDR1 and CDR2 sequences are KGHSH and LQKENI. The CDR3 totals 14 residues. V lost 2 bases and J 0 bases, leaving 7 bases between the germline ends. The DNA for the CDR3 is TGTGCCAGCTCACCAACAGGAGCTAACTATGGCTACACCTTC. This gives the protein CASSPTGANYGYTF.

This sequence joins TRBV7-9 and TRBJ2-3; D is possibly TRBD2 (6 bases). Trimming left V 0 bases short and J 3 bases short, with 7 bases between. Germline CDR1 and CDR2: SEHNR and FQNEAQ (reference sequence). CDR3 length: 14 amino acids. CDR3 in DNA: TGTGCCAGCAGCTTAGCGGGGGGTACAGATACGCAGTATTTT. It translates to CASSLAGGTDTQYF.

This clone has only a few counts. The V gene is TRBV2, the J gene TRBJ2-1, with D perhaps given as TRBD1 or TRBD2 (5 bases each). V was pared by 11 bases and J by 0 bases, with 17 bases between. Looked up from germline, CDR1 is SNHLY and CDR2 is FYNNEI. The CDR3 consists of 15 residues. CDR3: CAGTPGPSSYNEQFF. The CDR3, as DNA: TGTGCCGGAACCCCGGGGCCGAGCTCCTACAATGAGCAGTTCTTC.

The rearrangement joins TRBV19 to TRBJ2-2; tentative D call: TRBD1 (6 bases). The V and J ends lost 4 bases and 1 base respectively, with 16 bases between them. From germline, CDR1 is LNHDA and CDR2 SQIVND (reference sequence). The CDR3 totals 17 residues. In nucleotides, the CDR3 is TGTGCCAGTAGTACTCCCCTGGGCAGGGGGAACACCGGGGAGCTGTTTTTT. This codes for CASSTPLGRGNTGELFF.

This clone was seen a single time. The J gene is TRBJ2-7, the V gene TRBV7-9, with 9 bases that match TRBD2. V shed 4 bases and J 4 bases; nucleotides not matched to a gene: 5. This CDR3 has 14 amino acids. The germline gives CDR1 SEHNR, CDR2 FQNEAQ (reference sequence). The CDR3 DNA reads as TGTGCCAGCAGCTACGGACTAGCGACATACGAGCAGTACTTC. Its translation: CASSYGLATYEQYF.

This sequence joins TRBV19 and TRBJ1-4, with TRBD1 identical over 8 bases. J gave up 7 bases and V 7 bases, and 5 bases lay outside the gene matches. The germline CDR1 and CDR2 sequences are LNHDA and SQIVND (reference sequence). The CDR3 sequence is 13 residues long. The CDR3 nucleotides are TGTGCCAGTATGGACAGGGCATCTGAAAAACTGTTTTTT. Translation gives CASMDRASEKLFF.

The chain couples TRBV29-1 to TRBJ1-1; D unclear. The V end was cut by 5 bases, the J end by 2 bases, with 12 bases between. This CDR3 has 13 residues. CDR1 is SQVTM, CDR2 ANQGSEA, per germline. CDR3 nucleotide sequence: TGCAGCGTTAGACGGTTTACCAACACTGAAGCTTTCTTT. Translating gives CSVRRFTNTEAFF. Filled out from reference TRBV29-1 and TRBJ1-1, the complete variable domain reads SAVISQKPSRDICQRGTSLTIQCQVDSQVTMMFWYRQQPGQSLTLIATANQGSEATYESGFVIDKFPISRPNLTFSTLTVSNMSPEDSSIYLCSVRRFTNTEAFFGQGTRLTVV.

The CDR3 bases are TGCGCCAGCAGCTTGCAGATAATGAACACTGAAGCTTTCTTT. Protein sequence: CASSLQIMNTEAFF. V usage is TRBV5-1 and J usage is TRBJ1-1; D gene uncertain. Trimming removed 1 base from V and 0 bases from J, with 7 bases in between. The CDR3 runs 14 residues. Germline assignment: CDR1 SGHRS and CDR2 YFSETQ.

This clone was picked up a small number of times. The rearrangement joins TRBV27 to TRBJ1-5; tentatively, D is TRBD1 (5 bases). Germline-derived CDR1 and CDR2 are MNHEY and SMNVEV (reference sequence). CDR3 size: 17 residues. V shed 6 bases and J shed 1 base, with 19 bases lying between them. This chain's CDR3 is CASSSRGGRVSNQPQHF. In DNA form, the CDR3 reads TGTGCCAGCAGCAGCCGGGGGGGAAGGGTGAGCAATCAGCCCCAGCATTTT.

The chain combines TRBV9 with TRBJ1-4, with a weak D call TRBD1 (5 bases). V was cut by 0 bases and J by 7 bases, with 16 bases left in between. Germline loops: CDR1 SGDLS, CDR2 YYNGEE. The CDR3 has 16 amino acids. The CDR3 DNA reads TGTGCCAGCAGCGTAGCTCCGCGGGGGGAAGGTGAAAAACTGTTTTTT. It codes for CASSVAPRGEGEKLFF.

J is TRBJ1-5 and V is TRBV27; no definite D call. V dropped 8 bases and J dropped 2 bases, with 22 bases sitting between them. The CDR3 has 17 residues. Germline CDR1 MNHEY, CDR2 SMNVEV (reference sequence). The CDR3 region has the DNA TGTGCCAGCCACCCGTCGGGAATACTAGAAGGCAATCAGCCCCAGCATTTT. Its translation is CASHPSGILEGNQPQHF.

The table lists this clone with a count of one. The germline gene is not matched at one end of the junction; a read error may be the cause. This chain uses TRBV9 with TRBJ1-1; TRBD1 matches 7 bases. Germline V lookup: CDR1 SGDLS, CDR2 YYNGEE. CDR3 length equals 16 residues. The CDR3 loop is CASSPRQGPMNTEALF. The CDR3 bases are TGTGCCAGCAGCCCGCGACAGGGCCCTATGAACACTGAAGCTCTCTTT.

The J gene is TRBJ1-4, the V gene TRBV5-8; maybe TRBD1 (6 bases). CDR3 length: 15 amino acids. The germline CDR1 and CDR2 sequences are SGHTS and YDEGEE. Trimming pared 4 bases from V and 3 bases from J, leaving 13 bases between. As DNA, the CDR3 is TGTGCCAGCAGCACGTCGGGGGCGGCTAATGAAAAACTGTTTTTT. As protein: CASSTSGAANEKLFF.

The CDR3 nucleotides are TGTGCCAGCAGCTTACCTTCCGGGCTAGCGGCGTACAATGAGCAGTTCTTC. It codes for CASSLPSGLAAYNEQFF. This sequence joins TRBV5-4 and TRBJ2-1, with 7 bases aligning to TRBD2. The CDR3 covers 17 residues. J gave up 4 bases and V 2 bases, and 12 bases lay outside the gene matches. Germline CDR1 SGHNT, CDR2 YYREEE (reference sequence).

The chain carries TRBV19 and TRBJ2-1, with 7 bases lining up with TRBD1. Unmatched junction bases numbered 10, after V lost 3 bases and J lost 2 bases. The CDR3 runs to 17 residues. Germline assignment: CDR1 LNHDA and CDR2 SQIVND (reference sequence). CDR3 loop: CASSILGQGVTYNEQFF. CDR3 coding DNA: TGTGCCAGTAGTATTCTAGGGCAGGGGGTCACCTACAATGAGCAGTTCTTC.